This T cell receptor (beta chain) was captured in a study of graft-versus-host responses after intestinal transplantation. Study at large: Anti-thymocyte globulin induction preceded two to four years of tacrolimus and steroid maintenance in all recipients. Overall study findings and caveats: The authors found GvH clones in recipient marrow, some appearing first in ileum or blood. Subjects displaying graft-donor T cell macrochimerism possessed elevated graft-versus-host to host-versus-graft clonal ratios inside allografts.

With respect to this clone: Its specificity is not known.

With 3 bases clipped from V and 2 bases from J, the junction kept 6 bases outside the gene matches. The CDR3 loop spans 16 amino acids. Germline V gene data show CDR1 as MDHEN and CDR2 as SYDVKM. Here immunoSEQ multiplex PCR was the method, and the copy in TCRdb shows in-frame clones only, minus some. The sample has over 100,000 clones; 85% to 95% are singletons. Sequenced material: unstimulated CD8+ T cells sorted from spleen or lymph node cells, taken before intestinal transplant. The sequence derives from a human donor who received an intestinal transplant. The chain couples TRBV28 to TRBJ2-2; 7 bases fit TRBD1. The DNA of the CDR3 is TGTGCCAGCAGTTTGTGGGGACAGACAAACACCGGGGAGCTGTTTTTT. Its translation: CASSLWGQTNTGELFF.